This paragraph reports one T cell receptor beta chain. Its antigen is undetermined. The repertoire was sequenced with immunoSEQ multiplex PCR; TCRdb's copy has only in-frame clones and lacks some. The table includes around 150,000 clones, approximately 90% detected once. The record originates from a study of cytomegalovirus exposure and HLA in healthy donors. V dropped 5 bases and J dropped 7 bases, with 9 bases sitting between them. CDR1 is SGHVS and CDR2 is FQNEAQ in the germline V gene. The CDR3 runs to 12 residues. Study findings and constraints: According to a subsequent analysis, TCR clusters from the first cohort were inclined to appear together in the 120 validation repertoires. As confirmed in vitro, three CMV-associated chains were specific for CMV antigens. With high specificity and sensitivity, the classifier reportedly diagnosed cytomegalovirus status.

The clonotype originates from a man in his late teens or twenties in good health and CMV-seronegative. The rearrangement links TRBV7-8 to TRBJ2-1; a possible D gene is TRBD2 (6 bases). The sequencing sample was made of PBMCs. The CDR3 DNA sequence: TGTGCCAGCAGCATTAGCGGAAATGAGCAGTTCTTC. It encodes CASSISGNEQFF.